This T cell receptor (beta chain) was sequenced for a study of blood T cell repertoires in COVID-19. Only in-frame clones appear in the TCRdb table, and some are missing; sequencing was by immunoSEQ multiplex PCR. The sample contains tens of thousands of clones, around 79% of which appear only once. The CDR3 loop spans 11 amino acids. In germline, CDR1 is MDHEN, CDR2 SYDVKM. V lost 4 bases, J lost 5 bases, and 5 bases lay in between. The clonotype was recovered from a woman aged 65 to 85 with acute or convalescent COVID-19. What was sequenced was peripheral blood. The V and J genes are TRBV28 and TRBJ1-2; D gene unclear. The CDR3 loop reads CASSSLYGYTF. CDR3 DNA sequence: TGTGCCAGCAGTTCCTTGTATGGCTACACCTTC.